This TCR beta chain was captured in a study of T-cell memory formation after mild COVID-19. Study-wide findings and caveats: Clones which contracted sat mainly in CM and EM if CD4+, and in EMRA if CD8+. There was a balanced CD4/CD8 profile in clones contracting day 15 to 85, and later expanders leaned CD4+. Confirmation of SARS-CoV-2 specificity was lacking for second-wave clones peaking day 37.

This clonotype has ten or more counts. Its antigen is still unknown. 5'RACE primed at constant segments yielded TCR alpha and TCR beta cDNA libraries bearing sample barcodes and UMIs. MiXCR, run by TCRdb on the 5' RACE reads, gives a single entry per CDR3 protein. The data contain about 620,000 distinct CDR3 sequences, over 15% of them seen just once; the ten biggest clones take up around 11%. The CDR3 consists of 15 residues. CDR1 is MGHRA and CDR2 is YSYEKL in the germline V gene. With V trimmed by 1 base and J by 6 bases, 8 bases remained unmatched. The V call is TRBV4-1, the J call TRBJ1-1; 7 bases match TRBD1. The TCR originated in an adult woman who had mild COVID-19 (a few samples of this study predate the infection). Cell type and time point are not known. Specimen: PBMCs or a T cell subset sorted from them (not recorded which). CDR3 nucleotides: TGCGCCAGCAGCCAAGGAGAGGGCAGGGGGGCTGAAGCTTTCTTT. Translated, it gives CASSQGEGRGAEAFF.